The 5 T cell receptor beta chains below come from one sample, sequenced in a study of PD-1 blockade in classical Hodgkin lymphoma. Repertoires were generated with immunoSEQ multiplex PCR, while TCRdb's copy carries only in-frame clones and drops some. The repertoire holds roughly 3,000 clones, with approximately 70% as singletons. Time point indicated: newly diagnosed, previously untreated cHL patient sample. Thawed PBMCs were subjected to magnetic negative selection, which yielded isolated CD8+ T cells. The sample comprised CD8+ T cells from blood. These receptors originate from a human donor with classical Hodgkin lymphoma.

In its sample, this clone was seen once. The chain uses TRBV5-1 and TRBJ2-6; D call uncertain. The CDR3 sequence is 17 residues long. Deletions cut 3 bases from V and 0 bases from J, with 13 bases between. Per the germline V gene, CDR1 is SGHRS and CDR2 is YFSETQ. CDR3 sequence: CASSSSPVYSGANVLTF. CDR3 in DNA: TGCGCCAGCAGCTCATCCCCAGTCTACTCTGGGGCCAACGTCCTGACTTTC. The variable domain in full, with the rest retrieved from reference TRBV5-1 and TRBJ2-6, is KAGVTQTPRYLIKTRGQQVTLSCSPISGHRSVSWYQQTPGQGLQFLFEYFSETQRNKGNFPGRFSGRQFSNSRSEMNVSTLELGDSALYLCASSSSPVYSGANVLTFGAGSRLTVL.

The chain's CDR3 is CASSHGDTGELFF. CDR3 DNA sequence: TGTGCCAGCAGCCACGGGGACACCGGGGAGCTGTTTTTT. V is TRBV6-1 and J is TRBJ2-2; the D gene is possibly TRBD2 (5 bases). Germline V gene sequence: CDR1 MNHNS, CDR2 SASEGT. The ends were cut back, 6 bases at V and 3 bases at J, with 8 bases in the middle. CDR3 length: 13 amino acids.

The CDR3, as DNA: TGTGCCAGCAGTGAGGACACAGACACAGATACGCAGTATTTT. Residues: CASSEDTDTDTQYF. V usage is TRBV6-4 and J usage is TRBJ2-3, with D perhaps matching TRBD1 (5 bases). The CDR3 is made up of 14 amino acids. V lost 3 bases, J lost 2 bases, and 9 bases lay in between. In germline, CDR1 is MRHNA, CDR2 SNTAGT.

In this sample, this clone turned up once. The rearrangement joins TRBV2 to TRBJ1-2; no reliable D call. V shed 7 bases and J shed 2 bases, with 14 bases lying between them. The CDR3 extends over 14 amino acids. The germline V gene has CDR1 SNHLY and CDR2 FYNNEI. The chain's CDR3 is CASNVPATNYGYTF. The CDR3 bases are TGTGCCAGCAACGTCCCAGCAACAAACTATGGCTACACCTTC.

This clone was recorded once. The V gene is TRBV6-5, the J gene TRBJ2-5, with TRBD2 identical over 9 bases. V shed 8 bases and J 2 bases; nucleotides not matched to a gene: 3. The CDR3 extends over 13 amino acids. Germline lookup yields CDR1 MNHEY and CDR2 SVGAGI. The CDR3 sequence is CASSAGGQETQYF. DNA for the CDR3: TGTGCCAGCTCCGCGGGGGGGCAAGAGACCCAGTACTTC.